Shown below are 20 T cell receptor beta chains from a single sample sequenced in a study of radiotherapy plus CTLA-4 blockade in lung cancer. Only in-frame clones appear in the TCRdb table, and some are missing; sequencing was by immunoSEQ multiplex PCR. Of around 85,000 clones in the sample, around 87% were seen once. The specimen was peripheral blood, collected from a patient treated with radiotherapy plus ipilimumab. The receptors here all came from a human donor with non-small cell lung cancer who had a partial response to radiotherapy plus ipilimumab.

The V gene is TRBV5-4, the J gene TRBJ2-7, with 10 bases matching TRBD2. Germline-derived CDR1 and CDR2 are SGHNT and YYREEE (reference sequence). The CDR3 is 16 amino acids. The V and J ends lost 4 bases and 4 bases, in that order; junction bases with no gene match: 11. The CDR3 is CASSQSNGLAAYEQYV. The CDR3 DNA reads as TGTGCCAGCAGCCAATCGAACGGACTAGCGGCGTACGAGCAGTACGTC.

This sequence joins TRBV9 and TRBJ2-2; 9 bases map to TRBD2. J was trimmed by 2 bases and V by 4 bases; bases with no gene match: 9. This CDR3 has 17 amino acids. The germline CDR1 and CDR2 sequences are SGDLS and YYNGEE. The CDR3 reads CASSSAPSGVNTGELFF. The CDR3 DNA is TGTGCCAGCAGCTCGGCCCCTAGCGGGGTAAACACCGGGGAGCTGTTTTTT.

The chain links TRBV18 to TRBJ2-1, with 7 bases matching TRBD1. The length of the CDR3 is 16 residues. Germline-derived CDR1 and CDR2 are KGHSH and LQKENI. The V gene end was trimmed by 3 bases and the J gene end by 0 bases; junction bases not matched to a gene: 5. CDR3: CASSPARDSSYNEQFF. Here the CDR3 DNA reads TGTGCCAGCTCACCGGCCCGGGACAGCTCCTACAATGAGCAGTTCTTC.

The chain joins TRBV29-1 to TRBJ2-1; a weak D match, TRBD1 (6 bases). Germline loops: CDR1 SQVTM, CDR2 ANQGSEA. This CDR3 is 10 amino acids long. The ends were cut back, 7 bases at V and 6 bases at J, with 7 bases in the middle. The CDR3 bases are TGCAGCGGAGGGGGCAATGAGCAGTTCTTC. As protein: CSGGGNEQFF.

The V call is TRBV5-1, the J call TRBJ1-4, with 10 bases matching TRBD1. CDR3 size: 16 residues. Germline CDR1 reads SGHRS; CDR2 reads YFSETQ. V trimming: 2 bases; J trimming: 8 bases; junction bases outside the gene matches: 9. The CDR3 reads CASSFLTTGGYEKLFF. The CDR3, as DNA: TGCGCCAGCAGCTTTCTAACGACAGGGGGCTACGAAAAACTGTTTTTT.

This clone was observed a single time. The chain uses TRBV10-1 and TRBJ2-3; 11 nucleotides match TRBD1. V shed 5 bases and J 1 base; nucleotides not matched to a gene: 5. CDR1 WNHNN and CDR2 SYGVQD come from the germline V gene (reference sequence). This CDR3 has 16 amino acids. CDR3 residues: CASSKGQGARTDTQYF. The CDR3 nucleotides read TGCGCCAGCAGTAAAGGACAGGGGGCACGCACAGATACGCAGTATTTT.

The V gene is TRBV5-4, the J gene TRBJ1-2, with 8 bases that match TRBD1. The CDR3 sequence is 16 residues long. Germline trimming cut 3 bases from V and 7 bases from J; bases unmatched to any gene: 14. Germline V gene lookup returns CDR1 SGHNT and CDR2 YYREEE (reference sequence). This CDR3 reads CASSSGTGWTSGGYTF. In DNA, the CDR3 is TGTGCCAGCAGCTCCGGGACAGGATGGACGAGTGGTGGCTACACCTTC. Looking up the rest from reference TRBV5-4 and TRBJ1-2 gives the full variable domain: ETGVTQSPTHLIKTRGQQVTLRCSSQSGHNTVSWYQQALGQGPQFIFQYYREEENGRGNFPPRFSGLQFPNYSSELNVNALELDDSALYLCASSSGTGWTSGGYTFGSGTRLTVV.

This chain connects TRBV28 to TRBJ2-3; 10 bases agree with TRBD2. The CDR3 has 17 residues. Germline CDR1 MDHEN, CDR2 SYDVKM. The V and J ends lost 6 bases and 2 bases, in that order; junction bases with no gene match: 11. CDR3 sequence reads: CASSKEIAGGNTDTQYF. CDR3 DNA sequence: TGTGCCAGCAGCAAAGAAATAGCGGGAGGCAACACAGATACGCAGTATTTT.

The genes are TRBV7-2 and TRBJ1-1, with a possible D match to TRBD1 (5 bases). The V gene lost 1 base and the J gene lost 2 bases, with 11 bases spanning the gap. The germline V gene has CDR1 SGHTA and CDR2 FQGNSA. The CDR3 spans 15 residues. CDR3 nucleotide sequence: TGTGCCAGCAGCTTAGATCTGGGGGGAAACACTGAAGCTTTCTTT. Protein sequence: CASSLDLGGNTEAFF.

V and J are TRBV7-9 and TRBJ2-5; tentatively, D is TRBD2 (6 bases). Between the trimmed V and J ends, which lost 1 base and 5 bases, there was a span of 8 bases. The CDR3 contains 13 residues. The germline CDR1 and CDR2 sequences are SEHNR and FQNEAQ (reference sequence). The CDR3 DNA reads TGTGCCAGCAGCTTAGGGGAGGTGGAGACCCAGTACTTC. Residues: CASSLGEVETQYF.

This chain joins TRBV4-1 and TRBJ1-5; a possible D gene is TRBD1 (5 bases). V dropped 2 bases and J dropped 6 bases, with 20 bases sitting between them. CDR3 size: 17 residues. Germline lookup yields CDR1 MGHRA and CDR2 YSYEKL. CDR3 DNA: TGCGCCAGCAGCCAAAGGGGCCCAGGTGAGGCTGGTCAGCCCCAGCATTTT. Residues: CASSQRGPGEAGQPQHF.

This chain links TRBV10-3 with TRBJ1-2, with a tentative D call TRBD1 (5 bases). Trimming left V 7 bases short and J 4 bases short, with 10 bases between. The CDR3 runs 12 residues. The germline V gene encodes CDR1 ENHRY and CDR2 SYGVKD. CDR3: CAIKGQVYGYTF. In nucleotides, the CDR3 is TGTGCCATCAAGGGGCAGGTCTATGGCTACACCTTC.

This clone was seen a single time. The CDR3 sequence is CASDSPGLGSYEQYF. CDR3 in DNA: TGTGCCAGCGACTCACCGGGACTAGGCTCCTACGAGCAGTACTTC. The V gene is TRBV6-5, the J gene TRBJ2-7, with TRBD2 matching over 8 bases. The V segment lost 8 bases and the J segment 0 bases; nucleotides outside the gene matches: 9. This CDR3 is 15 amino acids long. CDR1 and CDR2 from the germline V gene are MNHEY and SVGAGI.

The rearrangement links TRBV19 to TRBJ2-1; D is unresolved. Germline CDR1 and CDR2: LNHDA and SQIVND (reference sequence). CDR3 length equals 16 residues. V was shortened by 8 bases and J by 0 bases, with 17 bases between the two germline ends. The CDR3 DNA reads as TGTGCCAGTGAACACGGAGCGTCTTCCTCCTACAATGAGCAGTTCTTC. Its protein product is CASEHGASSSYNEQFF.

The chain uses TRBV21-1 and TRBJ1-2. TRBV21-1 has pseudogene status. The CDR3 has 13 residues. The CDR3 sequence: CASSKDRFYGYTF. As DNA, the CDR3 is TGTGCCAGCAGCAAAGACCGGTTCTATGGCTACACCTTC.

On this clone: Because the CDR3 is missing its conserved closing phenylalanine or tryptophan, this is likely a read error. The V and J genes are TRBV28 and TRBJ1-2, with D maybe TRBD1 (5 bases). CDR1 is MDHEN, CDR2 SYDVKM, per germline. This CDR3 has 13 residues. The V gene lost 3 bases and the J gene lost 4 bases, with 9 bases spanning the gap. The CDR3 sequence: CASSFVTVYGYTL. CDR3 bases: TGTGCCAGCAGTTTCGTGACAGTCTATGGCTACACCCTC.

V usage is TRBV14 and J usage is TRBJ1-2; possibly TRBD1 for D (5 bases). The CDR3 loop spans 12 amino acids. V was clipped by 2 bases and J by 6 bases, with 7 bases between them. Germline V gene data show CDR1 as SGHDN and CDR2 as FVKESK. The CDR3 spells CASSQSGNGYTF. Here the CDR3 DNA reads TGTGCCAGCAGCCAATCAGGGAATGGCTACACCTTC.

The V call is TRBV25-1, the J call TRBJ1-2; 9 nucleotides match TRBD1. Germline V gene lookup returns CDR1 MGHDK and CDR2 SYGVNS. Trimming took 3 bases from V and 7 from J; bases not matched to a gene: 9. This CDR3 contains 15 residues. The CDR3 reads CASSDAGTGWGGYTF. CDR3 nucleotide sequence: TGTGCCAGCAGTGACGCCGGGACAGGGTGGGGTGGCTACACCTTC.

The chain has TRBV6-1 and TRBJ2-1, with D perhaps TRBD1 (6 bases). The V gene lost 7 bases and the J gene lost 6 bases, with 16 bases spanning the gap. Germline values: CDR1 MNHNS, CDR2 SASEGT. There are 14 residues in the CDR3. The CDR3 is CASNRQDLFNEQFF. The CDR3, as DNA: TGTGCCAGCAACCGACAGGACTTATTCAATGAGCAGTTCTTC.

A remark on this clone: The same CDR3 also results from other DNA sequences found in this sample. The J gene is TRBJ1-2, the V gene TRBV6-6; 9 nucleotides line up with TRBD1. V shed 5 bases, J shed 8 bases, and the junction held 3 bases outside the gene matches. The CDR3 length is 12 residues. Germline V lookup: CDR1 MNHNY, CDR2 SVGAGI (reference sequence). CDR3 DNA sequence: TGTGCCAGCAGTCCTACAGGGGGCGGCTACACCTTC. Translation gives CASSPTGGGYTF.